This TCR beta chain was captured in a study of T cells in Graves' hyperthyroidism and ophthalmopathy. Notes on the study in general: Blood also carried most thyroid clonotypes expanded above 0.001.

This clonotype was seen ten or more times. Antigen specificity is unknown. Germline CDR1 reads SGDLS; CDR2 reads YYNGEE. The CDR3 is 14 amino acids. V lost 0 bases to trimming and J lost 2 bases, with 9 bases between them. Stability of Graves' hyperthyroidism was defined as absent ophthalmopathy progression within 18 months. The hyperthyroidism was newly diagnosed and had lasted under 2 months; the patients were aged 18 to 65. The CDR3 regions of TCR beta were amplified from RNA transcripts. Initially, a first-round RT-PCR of the TCR CDR3 employed the HTBI primer set. Each CDR3 protein gets one entry after TCRdb re-called the multiplex PCR reads with MiXCR. The sample lists approximately 400,000 distinct CDR3 sequences, roughly 14% seen once, with 13% to 15% in the top ten.

The sequencing sample was made of blood. V and J are TRBV9 and TRBJ2-7; D is unclear. The receptor was derived from a woman aged 18 to 35 with Graves' hyperthyroidism. CDR3 sequence: CASSVGVLPYEQYF. Here the CDR3 DNA reads TGTGCCAGCAGCGTAGGTGTACTCCCCTACGAGCAGTACTTC.